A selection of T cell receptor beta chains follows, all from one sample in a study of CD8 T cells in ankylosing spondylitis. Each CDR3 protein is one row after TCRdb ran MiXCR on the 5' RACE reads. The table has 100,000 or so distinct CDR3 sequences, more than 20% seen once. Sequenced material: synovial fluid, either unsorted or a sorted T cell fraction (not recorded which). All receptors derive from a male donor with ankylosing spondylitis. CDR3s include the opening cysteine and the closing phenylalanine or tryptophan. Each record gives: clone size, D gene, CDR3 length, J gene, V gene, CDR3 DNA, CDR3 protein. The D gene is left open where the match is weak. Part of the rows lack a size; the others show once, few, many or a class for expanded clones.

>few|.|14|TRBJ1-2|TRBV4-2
TGTGCCAGCAGCCAAGATGTGGCTTACTATGGCTACACCTTC
CASSQDVAYYGYTF
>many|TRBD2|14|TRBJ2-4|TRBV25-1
TGTGCCAGCATCGATCATAGCGGGATTGGCATTCAGTACTTC
CASIDHSGIGIQYF
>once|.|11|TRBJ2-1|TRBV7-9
TGTGCCAGCAGCTTAGGTACCTGGGAGTTCTTC
CASSLGTWEFF
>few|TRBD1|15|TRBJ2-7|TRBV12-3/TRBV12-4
TGTGCCAGCAGTTGGAACCCCGGGACAGGCTACGAGCAGTACTTC
CASSWNPGTGYEQYF
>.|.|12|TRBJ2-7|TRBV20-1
TGCAGTGCCGCGCGACTGACCTACGAGCAGTACTTC
CSAARLTYEQYF
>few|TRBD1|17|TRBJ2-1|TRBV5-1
TGCGCCAGCAGCCCTCACCTCTTCGGGACAGGATACAATGAGCAGTTCTTC
CASSPHLFGTGYNEQFF
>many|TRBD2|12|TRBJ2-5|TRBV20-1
TGCAGTGCAAGGCGGGAGAGCGTGACCCAGTACTTC
CSARRESVTQYF
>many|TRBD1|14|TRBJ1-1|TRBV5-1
TGCGCCAGCACCCGAGGGCAGGGGGGGCCTGAAGCTTTCTTT
CASTRGQGGPEAFF
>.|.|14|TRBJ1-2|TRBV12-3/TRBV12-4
TGTGCCAGCAGTTATTCTGGGATCAGTTATGGCTACACCTTC
CASSYSGISYGYTF
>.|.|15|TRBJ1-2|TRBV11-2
TGTGCCAGCAGCTTAGAGGGCAGGCAAGACTATGGCTACACCTTC
CASSLEGRQDYGYTF
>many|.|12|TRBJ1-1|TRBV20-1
TGCAGTGCCGCGGACAGAGTAACCGAAGCTTTCTTT
CSAADRVTEAFF
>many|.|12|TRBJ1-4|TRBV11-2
TGTGCCAGCAGCTTATCTGGTGAAAAACTGTTTTTT
CASSLSGEKLFF
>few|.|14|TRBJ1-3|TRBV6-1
TGTGCCAGCACCGCGGGGAGCTCTGGAAACACCATATATTTT
CASTAGSSGNTIYF
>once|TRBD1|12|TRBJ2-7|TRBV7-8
TGTGCCAGCAGCCAAACAGGGGATTGGCAGTACTTC
CASSQTGDWQYF
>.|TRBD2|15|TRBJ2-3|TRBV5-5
TGTGCCAGCAGTTCTCCGGGACTAGCTTTGGATACGCAGTATTTT
CASSSPGLALDTQYF
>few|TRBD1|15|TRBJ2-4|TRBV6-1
TGTGCCAGCTACGGGAGAGACAGGGGGGGAGACATTCAGTACTTC
CASYGRDRGGDIQYF
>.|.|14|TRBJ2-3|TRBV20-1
TGCAGTGCTCAACGCGCCATCCGGTCGGATACGCAGTATTTT
CSAQRAIRSDTQYF
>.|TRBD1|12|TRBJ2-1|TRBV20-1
TGCAGTGCTGCAGGGGGCTGGGATGAGCAGTTCTTC
CSAAGGWDEQFF
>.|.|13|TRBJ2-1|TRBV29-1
TGCAGCGTTGCCGTGGGGCTGGGCGATGAGCAGTTCTTC
CSVAVGLGDEQFF
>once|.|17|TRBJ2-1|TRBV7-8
TGTGCCAGCAGCTTACGACGGCAGACAAGCGCTGACAATGAGCAGTTCTTC
CASSLRRQTSADNEQFF
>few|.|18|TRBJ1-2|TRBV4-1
TGCGCCAGCAGCCGTACCCCCGCGTCGGACGGATCTAACTATGGCTACACCTTC
CASSRTPASDGSNYGYTF
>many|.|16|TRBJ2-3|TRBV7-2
TGTGCCAGCAGCCCCCCTCCCGCTAGCGGCACAGATACGCAGTATTTT
CASSPPPASGTDTQYF
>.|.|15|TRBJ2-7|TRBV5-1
TGCGCCAGCAGCTTGGTTTCGGGGGCCATCCACGAGCAGTACTTC
CASSLVSGAIHEQYF
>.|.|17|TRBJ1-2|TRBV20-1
TGCAGTGCTAGGGGCCATTCCTTGACAGAGATCAACTATGGCTACACCTTC
CSARGHSLTEINYGYTF
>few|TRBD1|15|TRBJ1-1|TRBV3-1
TGTGCCAGCAGCCGGTTACAGGGGGCAGGGACTGAAGCTTTCTTT
CASSRLQGAGTEAFF
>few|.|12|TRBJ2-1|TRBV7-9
TGTGCCAGCAGCTTAGGGAGGAATGAGCAGTTCTTC
CASSLGRNEQFF
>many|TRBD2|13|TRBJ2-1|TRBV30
TGTGCCTGGAGACTAGCGGGAGTGGGGGAGCAGTTCTTC
CAWRLAGVGEQFF
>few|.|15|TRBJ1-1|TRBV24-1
TGTGCCACCAGTGATTTGAGGGGTGAGAACACTGAAGCTTTCTTT
CATSDLRGENTEAFF
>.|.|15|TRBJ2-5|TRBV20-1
TGCAGTGCGGGGACGGTTTCGCTGGGCAAAGAGACCCAGTACTTC
CSAGTVSLGKETQYF
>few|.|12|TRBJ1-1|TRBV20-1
TGCAGTGCTCAAGTTATGAACACTGAAGCTTTCTTT
CSAQVMNTEAFF
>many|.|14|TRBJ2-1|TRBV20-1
TGCAGTGCTGAGGACCGGTTCTCCTACAATGAGCAGTTCTTC
CSAEDRFSYNEQFF